This TCR beta chain was recovered during a study of cytomegalovirus exposure and HLA in healthy donors. The PCR ran on 60 Vbeta and 13 Jbeta primers. Sequencing was performed with immunoSEQ multiplex PCR; in TCRdb, only in-frame clones are kept and a portion is missing. This sample yields more than 85,000 clones, of which about three quarters are seen a single time; over 13% belongs to the top ten. The trim removed 3 bases at V and 2 bases at J, leaving 3 bases unmatched. The germline CDR1 and CDR2 sequences are MDHEN and SYDVKM. CDR3 length equals 14 residues. V is TRBV28 and J is TRBJ1-1; 7 nucleotides align to TRBD1. The receptor was isolated from a woman in her forties or fifties in good health and CMV-seropositive. What was sequenced was PBMCs. CDR3 sequence (DNA): TGTGCCAGCAGTTTCGGGACAGCTAACACTGAAGCTTTCTTT. Translating it yields CASSFGTANTEAFF.